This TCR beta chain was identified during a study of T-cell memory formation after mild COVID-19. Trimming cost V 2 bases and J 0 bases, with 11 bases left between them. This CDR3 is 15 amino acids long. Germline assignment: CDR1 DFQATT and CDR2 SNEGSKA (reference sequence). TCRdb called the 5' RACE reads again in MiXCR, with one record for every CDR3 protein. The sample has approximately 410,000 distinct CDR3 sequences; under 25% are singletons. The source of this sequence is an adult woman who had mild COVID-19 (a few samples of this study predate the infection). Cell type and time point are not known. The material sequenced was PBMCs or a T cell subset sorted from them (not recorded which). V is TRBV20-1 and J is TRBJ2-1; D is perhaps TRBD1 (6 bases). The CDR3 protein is CSARTLDSSYNEQFF. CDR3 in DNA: TGCAGTGCTAGAACATTGGACAGCTCCTACAATGAGCAGTTCTTC.